The 32 T cell receptor beta chains below were found in one sample sequenced in a study of control samples from healthy donors and cancer patients. TCRdb keeps only in-frame clones here, not all; method: immunoSEQ multiplex PCR. The data hold some 150,000 clones, with 93% observed a single time. Sample: blood. These receptors came from a middle-aged man in good health.

V gene TRBV6-2 or TRBV6-3 combines with J gene TRBJ2-3, with 10 bases fitting TRBD2. Germline CDR1 and CDR2: MNHEY and SVGEGT. The CDR3 runs to 15 residues. J lost 5 bases, V lost 4 bases, and 6 bases had no gene match. CDR3 nucleotides: TGTGCCAGCAGTTCCCGGCTAGCGGGAGTAGATACGCAGTATTTT. Translated: CASSSRLAGVDTQYF.

The rearrangement uses TRBV2 and TRBJ2-5; 11 bases map to TRBD2. The CDR3 is 14 amino acids. CDR1 is SNHLY, CDR2 FYNNEI, per germline. V shed 6 bases and J 2 bases; nucleotides not matched to a gene: 2. The CDR3 reads CASSGTSGQETQYF. The DNA of the CDR3 is TGTGCCAGCAGCGGGACTAGCGGTCAAGAGACCCAGTACTTC.

CDR3 sequence reads: CASSPLGEDFYNEQFF. The CDR3 DNA reads as TGCGCCAGCAGTCCCTTAGGGGAGGACTTCTACAATGAGCAGTTCTTC. The chain joins TRBV10-1 to TRBJ2-1; TRBD2 might be the D (6 bases). V lost 5 bases and J 3 bases, leaving 17 bases between the germline ends. Germline CDR1 WNHNN, CDR2 SYGVQD (reference sequence). The CDR3 is 16 amino acids.

The chain has TRBV7-2 and TRBJ1-1; 9 bases are shared with TRBD1. Germline assignment: CDR1 SGHTA and CDR2 FQGNSA. The CDR3 runs 15 residues. V dropped 0 bases and J dropped 5; count of bases not matched to a gene: 4. In DNA form, the CDR3 reads TGTGCCAGCAGCTTAGCGACAGGGGGATTTACTGAAGCTTTCTTT. This encodes CASSLATGGFTEAFF. The full variable domain, rest sourced from reference TRBV7-2 and TRBJ1-1, is GAGVSQSPSNKVTEKGKDVELRCDPISGHTALYWYRQSLGQGLEFLIYFQGNSAPDKSGLPSDRFSAERTGGSVSTLTIQRTQQEDSAVYLCASSLATGGFTEAFFGQGTRLTVV.

The chain recombines TRBV7-9 with TRBJ1-4; 9 bases are shared with TRBD1. The V gene end was trimmed by 5 bases and the J gene end by 4 bases; junction bases not matched to a gene: 5. Germline CDR1 reads SEHNR; CDR2 reads FQNEAQ (reference sequence). This CDR3 contains 15 residues. The CDR3 DNA reads TGTGCCAGCAGCCCACAGGGGGCTTTTAATGAAAAACTGTTTTTT. It specifies CASSPQGAFNEKLFF.

This chain uses TRBV7-9 with TRBJ2-2; 10 nucleotides agree with TRBD2. Germline-derived CDR1 and CDR2 are SEHNR and FQNEAQ (reference sequence). The CDR3 has 16 amino acids. V shed 1 base and J 7 bases; nucleotides not matched to a gene: 6. The DNA for the CDR3 is TGTGCCAGCAGCTTAGTAGCGGGAGGAGGAGACGGGGAGCTGTTTTTT. Protein product: CASSLVAGGGDGELFF.

The chain recombines TRBV28 with TRBJ1-6; 8 nucleotides align to TRBD1. With V trimmed by 5 bases and J by 10 bases, 10 bases remained unmatched. This CDR3 contains 15 residues. Per germline, CDR1 MDHEN and CDR2 SYDVKM. CDR3 coding DNA: TGTGCCAGCAGTACCCGGGACAGGTTATGGTCACCCCTCCACTTT. Residues: CASSTRDRLWSPLHF. Full variable domain (outside the CDR3, taken from reference TRBV28 and TRBJ1-6): DVKVTQSSRYLVKRTGEKVFLECVQDMDHENMFWYRQDPGLGLRLIYFSYDVKMKEKGDIPEGYSVSREKKERFSLILESASTNQTSMYLCASSTRDRLWSPLHFGNGTRLTVT.

The rearrangement links TRBV7-9 to TRBJ2-2, with 10 bases identical to TRBD2. This CDR3 has 17 residues. Germline CDR1 reads SEHNR; CDR2 reads FQNEAQ (reference sequence). V lost 3 bases and J lost 7; bases outside the gene matches: 11. The CDR3 region is CASSLPRLAGEGGELFF. The DNA for the CDR3 is TGTGCCAGCAGCTTGCCTCGGCTAGCGGGAGAGGGCGGGGAGCTGTTTTTT.

CDR3 DNA sequence: TGTGCCAGCTCACCGTCTAGCGACAGCTCCTACGAGCAGTACTTC. As protein: CASSPSSDSSYEQYF. The genes are TRBV18 and TRBJ2-7; weak D call: TRBD2 (6 bases). V gave up 3 bases and J gave up 0 bases, with 12 bases separating them. The CDR3 loop spans 15 amino acids. Germline CDR1 and CDR2: KGHSH and LQKENI.

V gene TRBV4-1 combines with J gene TRBJ1-4; no definite D call. The CDR3 contains 18 residues. V was trimmed by 3 bases and J by 0 bases, leaving 17 bases between them. Germline-derived CDR1 and CDR2 are MGHRA and YSYEKL. Written as DNA, the CDR3 is TGCGCCAGCAGCCAGAGACCTCGGCAGCGTGCAACTAATGAAAAACTGTTTTTT. Translating gives CASSQRPRQRATNEKLFF.

The chain is built from TRBV6-6 and TRBJ2-7; perhaps D is TRBD1 or TRBD2 (5 bases each). V was pared by 0 bases and J by 6 bases, with 15 bases between. Germline CDR1 reads MNHNY; CDR2 reads SVGAGI (reference sequence). The CDR3 has 15 residues. The DNA of the CDR3 is TGTGCCAGCAGTTACTCATCGGGGACCGGTCTCGAGCAGTACTTC. Amino acids: CASSYSSGTGLEQYF.

The gene calls are TRBV10-3 and TRBJ2-3; 7 bases map to TRBD2. The germline V gene encodes CDR1 ENHRY and CDR2 SYGVKD. J gave up 5 bases and V 2 bases, and 7 bases lay outside the gene matches. The CDR3 has 15 amino acids. CDR3 coding DNA: TGTGCCATCAGTGAGGGGCTAGCGGCCGGAGATACGCAGTATTTT. Its translation: CAISEGLAAGDTQYF.

The chain uses TRBV4-1 and TRBJ2-3; tentative D call: TRBD1 (5 bases). Per germline, CDR1 MGHRA and CDR2 YSYEKL. The CDR3 is 20 amino acids. Trimming left V 6 bases short and J 0 bases short, with 28 bases between. The CDR3 loop is CASSGQGGNRPSTSTDTQYF. The CDR3 DNA is TGCGCCAGCAGTGGGCAGGGCGGCAACCGCCCCAGTACTAGCACAGATACGCAGTATTTT.

The V call is TRBV10-3, the J call TRBJ2-1; D perhaps matches TRBD1 (6 bases). The CDR3 runs 13 residues. Per the germline V gene, CDR1 is ENHRY and CDR2 is SYGVKD. Deletions cut 6 bases from V and 5 bases from J, with 11 bases between. The CDR3 sequence: CAIRGASNNEQFF. The CDR3 region has the DNA TGTGCCATCAGGGGGGCCTCTAACAATGAGCAGTTCTTC.

The J gene is TRBJ2-5, the V gene TRBV12-2. TRBV12-2 is flagged as a pseudogene. The CDR3 runs to 15 residues. The CDR3 sequence is CASRFRSWGQETQYF. CDR3 sequence (DNA): TGTGCAAGTCGCTTTCGATCATGGGGCCAAGAGACCCAGTACTTC.

The V and J genes are TRBV18 and TRBJ1-2; 10 nucleotides match TRBD1. The CDR3 runs 16 residues. Germline CDR1 KGHSH, CDR2 LQKENI. V lost 3 bases to trimming and J lost 2 bases; unmatched junction nucleotides: 6. As DNA, the CDR3 is TGTGCCAGCTCACCGACAGGGGGCGAGGTAAACTATGGCTACACCTTC. It translates to CASSPTGGEVNYGYTF.

The DNA of the CDR3 is TGTGCCAGCAGTTTGGCTAGCGGGAGTAAAGAGACCCAGTACTTC. Translating gives CASSLASGSKETQYF. The chain combines TRBV27 with TRBJ2-5; 10 bases line up with TRBD2. Germline values: CDR1 MNHEY, CDR2 SMNVEV (reference sequence). Trimming cost V 3 bases and J 3 bases; bases outside gene matches: 4. CDR3 length equals 15 residues.

The genes are TRBV6-2 or TRBV6-3 and TRBJ2-1; 9 nucleotides match TRBD1. CDR1 MNHEY and CDR2 SVGEGT come from the germline V gene. The CDR3 sequence is 19 residues long. V trimming: 6 bases; J trimming: 0 bases; junction bases outside the gene matches: 15. CDR3: CASSLRSKTGGSSYNEQFF. Written as DNA, the CDR3 is TGTGCCAGCAGCCTCCGCTCTAAGACAGGGGGTAGCTCCTACAATGAGCAGTTCTTC.

This clone was recorded only once. The chain couples TRBV27 to TRBJ2-7, with D perhaps TRBD1 (6 bases). The V end was cut by 3 bases, the J end by 7 bases, with 19 bases between. The length of the CDR3 is 15 residues. From germline, CDR1 is MNHEY and CDR2 SMNVEV (reference sequence). This CDR3 reads CASSFSIDRSGEQYF. The CDR3 DNA follows: TGTGCCAGCAGTTTTTCCATCGACAGGTCTGGAGAGCAGTACTTC.

The chain carries TRBV28 and TRBJ1-3, with 7 bases aligning to TRBD1. The V gene end was trimmed by 6 bases and the J gene end by 0 bases; junction bases not matched to a gene: 5. There are 15 residues in the CDR3. Germline V lookup: CDR1 MDHEN, CDR2 SYDVKM. The CDR3 region is CASSAGGISGNTIYF. CDR3 bases: TGTGCCAGCAGCGCAGGGGGGATCTCTGGAAACACCATATATTTT.

This clone was counted a single time. The chain employs TRBV3-1 (or the pseudogene TRBV3-2) and TRBJ2-1, with TRBD2 matching over 7 bases. Germline CDR1 is LGHDT and CDR2 is YNNKEL (reference sequence). V trimming: 2 bases; J trimming: 1 base; junction bases outside the gene matches: 11. This CDR3 is 18 amino acids long. The CDR3 reads CASSQPGGGAWSYNEQFF. Written as DNA, the CDR3 is TGTGCCAGCAGCCAACCTGGGGGGGGAGCGTGGTCCTACAATGAGCAGTTCTTC.

This CDR3 is CSVAGRQGLSIQYF. The CDR3 DNA follows: TGCAGCGTTGCTGGGAGACAGGGGTTAAGCATTCAGTACTTC. The chain recombines TRBV29-1 with TRBJ2-4, with TRBD1 matching 8 bases. V trimming: 4 bases; J trimming: 9 bases; junction bases outside the gene matches: 11. CDR1 SQVTM and CDR2 ANQGSEA come from the germline V gene. This CDR3 comprises 14 residues. Full variable domain (remainder filled in from reference TRBV29-1 and TRBJ2-4): SAVISQKPSRDICQRGTSLTIQCQVDSQVTMMFWYRQQPGQSLTLIATANQGSEATYESGFVIDKFPISRPNLTFSTLTVSNMSPEDSSIYLCSVAGRQGLSIQYFGAGTRLSVL.

The genes are TRBV27 and TRBJ2-7, with 8 nucleotides matching TRBD1. Germline trimming cut 6 bases from V and 4 bases from J; bases unmatched to any gene: 11. The CDR3 is 15 residues long. Germline V CDR1 and CDR2: MNHEY, SMNVEV (reference sequence). CDR3 nucleotides: TGTGCCAGCAGAACGACAGGGGCAGGGGGATACGAGCAGTACTTC. It translates to CASRTTGAGGYEQYF.

V and J are TRBV5-1 and TRBJ1-1, with TRBD1 identical over 8 bases. CDR3 length: 13 amino acids. V dropped 3 bases and J dropped 4; count of bases not matched to a gene: 2. The germline CDR1 and CDR2 sequences are SGHRS and YFSETQ. CDR3 nucleotide sequence: TGCGCCAGCAGCTCGACAGGGGTCACTGAAGCTTTCTTT. Amino acids: CASSSTGVTEAFF.

The CDR3 sequence: CASSLKGNSYEQYF. CDR3 bases: TGCGCCAGCAGCTTGAAGGGGAACTCCTACGAGCAGTACTTC. The V gene is TRBV5-1, the J gene TRBJ2-7; tentative D call: TRBD1 (5 bases). This CDR3 has 14 residues. V gave up 1 base and J gave up 0 bases, with 8 bases separating them. CDR1 SGHRS and CDR2 YFSETQ come from the germline V gene.

This chain links TRBV28 with TRBJ1-4; maybe TRBD1 (5 bases). CDR3 length equals 15 residues. The germline gives CDR1 MDHEN, CDR2 SYDVKM. V was clipped by 4 bases and J by 6 bases, with 15 bases between them. CDR3 DNA: TGTGCCAGCAGTTCCATGGGGGGAGGAGATGAAAAACTGTTTTTT. Its translation: CASSSMGGGDEKLFF.

V gene TRBV9 combines with J gene TRBJ2-3; TRBD1 agrees at 7 bases. Germline lookup yields CDR1 SGDLS and CDR2 YYNGEE. V dropped 1 base and J dropped 6; count of bases not matched to a gene: 5. This CDR3 is 14 amino acids long. The CDR3 nucleotides are TGTGCCAGCAGCGTACTACAGGGGATGGATACGCAGTATTTT. It specifies CASSVLQGMDTQYF.

This chain uses TRBV12-3 or TRBV12-4 with TRBJ1-1; D is possibly TRBD1 (5 bases). The CDR3 is made up of 12 amino acids. V was trimmed by 5 bases and J by 10 bases, leaving 14 bases between them. CDR3 nucleotides: TGTGCCAGCAGTACCGGGGGAAGGGTAGCTTTCTTT. It codes for CASSTGGRVAFF.

The chain couples TRBV24-1 to TRBJ2-1; possibly TRBD1 for D (5 bases). From germline, CDR1 is KGHDR and CDR2 SFDVKD. V lost 9 bases, J lost 0 bases, and 11 bases lay in between. This CDR3 region has 14 residues. Here the CDR3 reads CATGTGSSYNEQFF. Written as DNA, the CDR3 is TGTGCCACCGGAACAGGTAGCTCCTACAATGAGCAGTTCTTC.

This clone was recorded once. This chain joins TRBV2 and TRBJ1-5; TRBD1 matches 9 bases. V lost 8 bases, J lost 4 bases, and 6 bases stayed unmatched. CDR3 size: 14 residues. Germline loops: CDR1 SNHLY, CDR2 FYNNEI. The CDR3 region is CASGGQGRNQPQHF. The CDR3 DNA follows: TGTGCCAGCGGTGGACAGGGGAGAAATCAGCCCCAGCATTTT.

The chain has TRBV2 and TRBJ2-2; 7 nucleotides align to TRBD1. The ends lost 7 bases at V and 5 bases at J; junction bases unmatched: 7. The CDR3 is made up of 14 amino acids. Germline-derived CDR1 and CDR2 are SNHLY and FYNNEI. For the CDR3, the DNA is TGTGCCAGCAAGGGGGCAGGAGTAACCGGGGAGCTGTTTTTT. Residues: CASKGAGVTGELFF.

V gene TRBV21-1 combines with J gene TRBJ2-7; the D call of TRBD1 is as the table states it, not checked on the DNA. TRBV21-1 is annotated as a pseudogene. The CDR3 totals 15 residues. The CDR3 DNA follows: TGTGCCAGCAGCCAGAAGGGACAGGGGCCCTACGAGCAGTACTTC. Translation: CASSQKGQGPYEQYF.